The source of this T cell receptor (beta chain) is a study of beta chain features in type 1 diabetes. Whole-study findings and limits: There was a moderate but significant shortening of TCRB CDR3s in all four CD4+ subsets of Type 1 diabetes patients. HLA influence on TCRB rearrangement stayed unresolved here. An over-representation of cells with high TCR expression could result from cDNA sequencing.

Turning to this clone: Its matching antigen is unknown.

Expressed TCRB transcripts were sequenced, since all the RNA that had been isolated was reverse transcribed. Clones were sequenced by immunoSEQ multiplex PCR, and TCRdb holds only the in-frame ones, with some missing. The sample lists 150,000 or so clones, about 8.1% occurring once. Germline CDR1 is MDHEN and CDR2 is SYDVKM. Unmatched junction bases numbered 13, after V lost 5 bases and J lost 6 bases. The CDR3 runs 15 residues. The sequenced material came from central memory CD4+ T cells from blood. The chain has TRBV28 and TRBJ2-7, with 7 positions matching TRBD1. The TCR sequence derives from a woman under 30 with type 1 diabetes. The CDR3 bases are TGTGCCAGCAGTCCCAACGACAGGGATGGTGGCGAGCAGTACTTC. As protein: CASSPNDRDGGEQYF. The complete variable domain, with remaining parts taken from reference TRBV28 and TRBJ2-7, reads DVKVTQSSRYLVKRTGEKVFLECVQDMDHENMFWYRQDPGLGLRLIYFSYDVKMKEKGDIPEGYSVSREKKERFSLILESASTNQTSMYLCASSPNDRDGGEQYFGPGTRLTVT.